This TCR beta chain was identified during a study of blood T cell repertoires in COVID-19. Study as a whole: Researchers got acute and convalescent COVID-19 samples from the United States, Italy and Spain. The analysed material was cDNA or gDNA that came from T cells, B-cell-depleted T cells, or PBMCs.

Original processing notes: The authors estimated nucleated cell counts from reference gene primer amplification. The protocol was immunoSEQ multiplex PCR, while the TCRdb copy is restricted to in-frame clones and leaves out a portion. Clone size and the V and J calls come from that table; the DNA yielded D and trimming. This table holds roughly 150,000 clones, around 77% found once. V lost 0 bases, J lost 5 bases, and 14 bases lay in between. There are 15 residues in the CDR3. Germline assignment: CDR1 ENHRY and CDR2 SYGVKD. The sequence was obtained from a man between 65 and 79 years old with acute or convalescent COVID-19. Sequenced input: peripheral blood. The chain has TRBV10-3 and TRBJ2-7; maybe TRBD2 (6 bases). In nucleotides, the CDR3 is TGTGCCATCAGTGAGTCGCGGGACCTAAGGCACGAGCAGTACTTC. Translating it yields CAISESRDLRHEQYF.